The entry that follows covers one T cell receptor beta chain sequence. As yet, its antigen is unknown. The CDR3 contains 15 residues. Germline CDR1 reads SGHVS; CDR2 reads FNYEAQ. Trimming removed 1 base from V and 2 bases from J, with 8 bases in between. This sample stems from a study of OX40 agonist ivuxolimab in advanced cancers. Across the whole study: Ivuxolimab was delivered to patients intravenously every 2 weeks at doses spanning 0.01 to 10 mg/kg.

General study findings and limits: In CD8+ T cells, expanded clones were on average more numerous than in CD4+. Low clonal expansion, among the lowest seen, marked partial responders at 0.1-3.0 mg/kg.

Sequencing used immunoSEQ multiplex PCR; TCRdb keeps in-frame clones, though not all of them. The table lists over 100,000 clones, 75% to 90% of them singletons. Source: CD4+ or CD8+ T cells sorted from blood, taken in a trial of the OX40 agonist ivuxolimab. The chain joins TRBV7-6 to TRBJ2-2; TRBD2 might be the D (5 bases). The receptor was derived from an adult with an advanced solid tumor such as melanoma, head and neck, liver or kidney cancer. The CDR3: CASSLGLANTGELFF. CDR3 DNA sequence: TGTGCCAGCAGCTTAGGGCTAGCTAACACCGGGGAGCTGTTTTTT.